The next 8 T cell receptor beta chains were all read from a single sample in a study of CD8+CD57+ T cells in acquired aplastic anemia. Patients sequenced had flow cytometry evidence of CD8+CD57+ cell expansion. For CDR3 and TCR beta VDJ profiling, genomic DNA was the template used. TCRdb reprocessed the reads with MiXCR, giving one entry per CDR3 protein. The profile shows a few hundred thousand distinct CDR3 sequences, less than 60% of them singletons. Sequenced sample: sorted CD4+, CD8+, or CD8+CD57+ T cells (not recorded which) from PBMCs. These receptors were taken from a human donor with aplastic anemia.

This clonotype has ten or more counts. The chain has TRBV7-8 and TRBJ2-7, with D hard to call. The CDR3 totals 13 residues. Trimming stripped 5 bases from V and 4 bases from J, with 12 bases between. The germline V gene has CDR1 SGHVS and CDR2 FQNEAQ. The CDR3 DNA reads TGTGCCAGCAGCCCCATTGCTGGGTACGAGCAGTACTTC. This encodes CASSPIAGYEQYF.

The chain links TRBV10-3 to TRBJ1-1; no definite D call. The CDR3 sequence is 12 residues long. Trimming removed 8 bases from V and 5 bases from J, with 12 bases in between. Germline V CDR1 and CDR2: ENHRY, SYGVKD. CDR3 DNA sequence: TGTGCCATCGCCCCGGGGAGGACTGAAGCTTTCTTT. Amino acid sequence: CAIAPGRTEAFF.

Concerning this clonotype itself: At one end, the junction sequence differs from germline, possibly due to a read error. V and J are TRBV7-7 and TRBJ2-3; 9 nucleotides align to TRBD2. CDR1 and CDR2 (germline): SSHAT, FNYEAQ (reference sequence). This CDR3 is built from 14 residues. The CDR3, as DNA: TGTGCTAGCAGCCCCGCGGGGGGGCGTGATACGCAGTATTTT. Encoded protein: CASSPAGGRDTQYF.

This clonotype turned up a few times. V gene TRBV3-1 combines with J gene TRBJ2-3; D is unresolved. V was trimmed by 1 base and J by 9 bases, leaving 11 bases between them. The CDR3 contains 13 residues. The germline V gene encodes CDR1 LGHDT and CDR2 YNNKEL (reference sequence). CDR3 sequence reads: CASSQVPSRTQYF. The DNA for the CDR3 is TGTGCCAGCAGCCAAGTTCCCTCACGCACGCAGTATTTT.

This clonotype was counted ten times or more. This chain joins TRBV20-1 and TRBJ2-7, with D possibly TRBD2 on 8 matching bases. The V end was cut by 3 bases, the J end by 0 bases, with 18 bases between. Germline loops: CDR1 DFQATT, CDR2 SNEGSKA (reference sequence). The CDR3 length is 16 residues. CDR3 region: CSASRGYSGASYEQYF. The DNA of the CDR3 is TGCAGTGCTAGCAGGGGGTATAGCGGGGCCTCCTACGAGCAGTACTTC.

This clonotype occurred many times. It may be a read error: a sequence one base away is much more abundant. This chain joins TRBV2 and TRBJ2-3; D perhaps matches TRBD1 (5 bases). This CDR3 is 14 amino acids long. Germline V gene sequence: CDR1 SNHLY, CDR2 FYNNEI. The V end was cut by 8 bases, the J end by 6 bases, with 18 bases between. The CDR3 loop reads CASGKVARQDTQYF. The CDR3, as DNA: TGTGCCAGCGGAAAGGTCGCTAGACAGGATACGCAGTATTTT.

The chain joins TRBV2 to TRBJ1-5; TRBD1 matches 11 bases. Germline V lookup: CDR1 SNHLY, CDR2 FYNNEI. This CDR3 is built from 16 residues. V lost 8 bases to trimming and J lost 0 bases; unmatched junction nucleotides: 6. Here the CDR3 DNA reads TGTGCCAGCGCCGGGACAGGGGGACGTAGCAATCAGCCCCAGCATTTT. It codes for CASAGTGGRSNQPQHF.

This clonotype was observed a single time. This sequence joins TRBV10-3 and TRBJ1-2, with D possibly TRBD1 on 5 matching bases. Germline CDR1 reads ENHRY; CDR2 reads SYGVKD. V was cut by 6 bases and J by 4 bases, with 15 bases left in between. The CDR3 sequence is 14 residues long. The CDR3 loop reads CAISGRDGAYGYTF. DNA of the CDR3: TGTGCCATCAGCGGCAGGGACGGAGCCTATGGCTACACCTTC.